The present TCR beta chain was sequenced within a study of blood T cell repertoires in COVID-19. Across the whole study: T cells, B-cell-depleted T cells, or PBMCs provided the cDNA or gDNA that served as material.

Trimming took 1 base from V and 6 from J; bases not matched to a gene: 7. The CDR3 has 15 residues. Germline CDR1 and CDR2: SNHLY and FYNNEI. This clone was seen a single time. The table came from immunoSEQ multiplex PCR; TCRdb's copy has only in-frame clones and leaves some out. Here the sample spans tens of thousands of clones, around 87% being singletons. The chain recombines TRBV2 with TRBJ1-1, with TRBD1 identical over 8 bases. This sequence was found in a woman over 75 with active or convalescent COVID-19. Material for sequencing was peripheral blood. The CDR3 coding sequence is TGTGCCAGCAGTGAAGGGTCCAGGGGGCCCGCTGAAGCTTTCTTT. Protein: CASSEGSRGPAEAFF.